What follows are 9 T cell receptor beta chains derived from one specimen sequenced in a study of shared clonotypes between healthy human individuals. The protocol was immunoSEQ multiplex PCR, while the TCRdb copy is restricted to in-frame clones and leaves out a portion. The sample has about 2.1 million clones; just over 90% are singletons. CD8 cells classed as naive were CD45RO-negative and positively selected for CCR7, excluding terminally differentiated effector memory CD45RA+ cells. Sequenced sample: naive CD8+ T cells from PBMCs. These receptors were collected from a man between 18 and 35 years old in good health. Some clones in this sample may be carry-over from other donors' samples.

V is TRBV4-3 and J is TRBJ2-1; D is ambiguous. Germline assignment: CDR1 LGHNA and CDR2 YSLEER. V lost 0 bases, J lost 4 bases, and 10 bases lay in between. The CDR3 runs to 15 residues. The CDR3 sequence is CASSQDAAGYNEQFF. CDR3 sequence (DNA): TGCGCCAGCAGCCAAGATGCGGCCGGTTACAATGAGCAGTTCTTC.

The chain is built from TRBV7-8 and TRBJ2-1; possibly TRBD1 or TRBD2 for D (5 bases each). The length of the CDR3 is 14 residues. CDR1 SGHVS and CDR2 FQNEAQ come from the germline V gene. Deletions cut 5 bases from V and 9 bases from J, with 17 bases between. The CDR3 DNA reads as TGTGCCAGCAGCCCCCGGGGCCTCTATCTTGAGCAGTTCTTC. This sequence encodes CASSPRGLYLEQFF.

The gene calls are TRBV19 and TRBJ2-1; D is unresolved. V lost 0 bases to trimming and J lost 0 bases, with 6 bases between them. Germline V CDR1 and CDR2: LNHDA, SQIVND (reference sequence). The CDR3 length is 15 residues. CDR3 residues: CASSIDESSYNEQFF. The CDR3, as DNA: TGTGCCAGTAGTATAGACGAGAGCTCCTACAATGAGCAGTTCTTC.

This chain connects TRBV7-9 to TRBJ2-2, with D tentatively TRBD2 (5 bases). The CDR3 has 16 residues. Germline CDR1 SEHNR, CDR2 FQNEAQ (reference sequence). V lost 5 bases to trimming and J lost 7 bases, with 20 bases between them. CDR3 region: CASSPASGVGIGELFF. The CDR3 nucleotides read TGTGCCAGCAGCCCAGCCTCCGGGGTGGGAATCGGGGAGCTGTTTTTT.

This chain links TRBV28 with TRBJ2-3; D may match TRBD1 or TRBD2 (5 bases each). V was trimmed by 2 bases and J by 2 bases, leaving 14 bases between them. The germline V gene encodes CDR1 MDHEN and CDR2 SYDVKM. The CDR3 length is 16 residues. CDR3 DNA: TGTGCCAGCAGTTTACGTTGGGGACCATTCACAGATACGCAGTATTTT. Encoded protein: CASSLRWGPFTDTQYF.

The chain joins TRBV19 to TRBJ2-7; D gene ambiguous. V was cut by 3 bases and J by 6 bases, with 12 bases left in between. This CDR3 has 13 residues. Germline lookup yields CDR1 LNHDA and CDR2 SQIVND (reference sequence). The CDR3 DNA sequence: TGTGCCAGTAGTATTCTTGAAACTTCCGAGCAGTACTTC. Amino acids: CASSILETSEQYF. Drawing the rest from reference TRBV19 and TRBJ2-7, the complete variable domain is DGGITQSPKYLFRKEGQNVTLSCEQNLNHDAMYWYRQDPGQGLRLIYYSQIVNDFQKGDIAEGYSVSREKKESFPLTVTSAQKNPTAFYLCASSILETSEQYFGPGTRLTVT.

V gene TRBV28 combines with J gene TRBJ2-1, with D perhaps matching TRBD1 (5 bases). CDR3 length equals 13 residues. V was clipped by 8 bases and J by 4 bases, with 12 bases between them. CDR1 MDHEN and CDR2 SYDVKM come from the germline V gene. In nucleotides, the CDR3 is TGTGCCAGCGTTAAGGGGTTTTACAATGAGCAGTTCTTC. Protein: CASVKGFYNEQFF.

The rearrangement uses TRBV28 and TRBJ1-2; D gene ambiguous. Trimming took off 3 bases at V and 8 bases at J, with 16 bases between the two ends. The CDR3 is 14 residues long. Germline V gene sequence: CDR1 MDHEN, CDR2 SYDVKM. CDR3 loop: CASSFFQDALGYTF. In DNA, the CDR3 is TGTGCCAGCAGTTTTTTTCAGGACGCTCTGGGCTACACCTTC.

The CDR3 loop reads CASSPRLAGGPTYEQYF. The CDR3 DNA sequence: TGTGCCAGCAGTCCCCGACTAGCGGGAGGGCCTACCTACGAGCAGTACTTC. This rearrangement joins TRBV27 to TRBJ2-7; 14 nucleotides line up with TRBD2. Germline V gives CDR1 MNHEY, CDR2 SMNVEV (reference sequence). This CDR3 is 17 amino acids long. Trimming at V came to 5 bases and at J to 2 bases, leaving 8 bases not matched to a gene.